This entry lists 20 T cell receptor beta chains sequenced from one sample in a study of blood T cell repertoires in COVID-19. Generated by immunoSEQ multiplex PCR, the TCRdb table keeps only in-frame clones and is missing some. This table holds about 310,000 clones, about nine tenths found once. Sequenced input: PBMCs or T cells enriched from blood (not recorded which). These receptors came from a woman younger than 45 who had recovered from COVID-19.

The chain is built from TRBV27 and TRBJ2-7, with 7 bases identical to TRBD2. The trim removed 9 bases at V and 6 bases at J, leaving 14 bases unmatched. CDR1 and CDR2 (germline): MNHEY, SMNVEV (reference sequence). The CDR3 runs to 14 residues. The CDR3 protein is CASRIGEGGSEQYF. In DNA, the CDR3 is TGTGCCAGTAGAATCGGGGAGGGAGGATCCGAGCAGTACTTC.

J is TRBJ2-5 and V is TRBV18; 12 nucleotides align to TRBD1. J gave up 5 bases and V 1 base, and 17 bases lay outside the gene matches. CDR3 length: 20 residues. Germline lookup yields CDR1 KGHSH and CDR2 LQKENI. CDR3 region: CASSPLTYNRDRGRRETQYF. CDR3 nucleotide sequence: TGTGCCAGCTCACCACTTACCTATAACCGGGACAGGGGGCGCCGGGAGACCCAGTACTTC.

The chain is built from TRBV2 and TRBJ1-2, with D unresolved. CDR3 size: 14 residues. From germline, CDR1 is SNHLY and CDR2 FYNNEI. Trimming cost V 2 bases and J 3 bases, with 10 bases left between them. CDR3 sequence reads: CASSEIGGYYGYTF. CDR3 DNA sequence: TGTGCCAGCAGTGAAATCGGCGGATACTATGGCTACACCTTC.

The rearrangement links TRBV5-6 to TRBJ2-1, with 15 bases fitting TRBD2. CDR1 is SGHDT and CDR2 is YYEEEE in the germline V gene. With V trimmed by 2 bases and J by 6 bases, 3 bases remained unmatched. The length of the CDR3 is 16 residues. The DNA for the CDR3 is TGTGCCAGCAGCTTCGGACTAGCGGGAGGGACCAATGAGCAGTTCTTC. Protein product: CASSFGLAGGTNEQFF.

The chain is built from TRBV28 and TRBJ2-3; 7 bases fit TRBD2. Per germline, CDR1 MDHEN and CDR2 SYDVKM. V lost 8 bases, J lost 5 bases, and 13 bases stayed unmatched. The CDR3 totals 15 residues. The CDR3 reads CASSISGGGIDTQYF. The CDR3 DNA follows: TGTGCCAGCTCAATCTCGGGCGGGGGTATAGATACGCAGTATTTT.

The chain joins TRBV19 to TRBJ2-7; tentatively, D is TRBD1 (6 bases). Trimming left V 3 bases short and J 11 bases short, with 17 bases between. The CDR3 extends over 13 amino acids. Germline CDR1 reads LNHDA; CDR2 reads SQIVND (reference sequence). The CDR3 nucleotides read TGTGCCAGTAGTATCGGCAGGGGAAGCGAAAAGTACTTC. This sequence encodes CASSIGRGSEKYF.

The chain has TRBV5-1 and TRBJ1-5, with a tentative D call TRBD1 (6 bases). Germline CDR1 and CDR2: SGHRS and YFSETQ. CDR3 length equals 15 residues. The V and J ends lost 0 bases and 3 bases respectively, with 10 bases between them. The CDR3 sequence: CASSLGDRPNQPQHF. CDR3 DNA sequence: TGCGCCAGCAGCTTGGGAGACAGGCCCAATCAGCCCCAGCATTTT.

As for this clone: The sample has other DNA sequences that encode this CDR3 too. This rearrangement joins TRBV5-6 to TRBJ2-1; the D gene is possibly TRBD1 (6 bases). The CDR3 covers 16 residues. Germline loops: CDR1 SGHDT, CDR2 YYEEEE. Trimming pared 3 bases from V and 0 bases from J, leaving 13 bases between. CDR3 in amino acids: CASSWGQGHSYNEQFF. In nucleotides, the CDR3 is TGTGCCAGCAGCTGGGGGCAGGGACACTCCTACAATGAGCAGTTCTTC.

The chain carries TRBV28 and TRBJ2-3, with 8 bases that match TRBD2. CDR3 size: 15 residues. J lost 6 bases, V lost 4 bases, and 9 bases had no gene match. Germline V gene sequence: CDR1 MDHEN, CDR2 SYDVKM. The CDR3 DNA is TGTGCCAGCAGTTACCAGAGCGGGAGTGGCGATACGCAGTATTTT. Encoded protein: CASSYQSGSGDTQYF.

The rearrangement joins TRBV5-4 to TRBJ2-4, with 15 bases aligning to TRBD2. V was pared by 4 bases and J by 2 bases, with 13 bases of the junction left unmatched. Germline-derived CDR1 and CDR2 are SGHNT and YYREEE (reference sequence). The CDR3 covers 20 residues. The CDR3 sequence: CASSPPPGLAGGSTKNIQYF. The CDR3 DNA reads TGTGCCAGCAGCCCGCCACCGGGACTAGCGGGAGGTTCAACCAAAAACATTCAGTACTTC.

The chain uses TRBV5-5 and TRBJ1-2; no definite D call. In germline, CDR1 is SGHKS, CDR2 YYEKEE (reference sequence). V lost 2 bases and J 7 bases, leaving 15 bases between the germline ends. The CDR3 length is 14 residues. Here the CDR3 reads CASSFLGKEGGYTF. CDR3 sequence (DNA): TGTGCCAGCAGCTTTTTGGGGAAAGAGGGTGGCTACACCTTC.

The chain combines TRBV6-5 with TRBJ1-2, with 7 bases lining up with TRBD1. Per germline, CDR1 MNHEY and CDR2 SVGAGI. Trimming cost V 6 bases and J 7 bases; bases outside gene matches: 11. This CDR3 has 14 amino acids. In DNA, the CDR3 is TGTGCCAGCAGCCGAGACAGGGTAATTGGTGGCTACACCTTC. Translating it yields CASSRDRVIGGYTF.

V and J are TRBV5-1 and TRBJ1-4; tentative D call: TRBD1 (5 bases). The CDR3 length is 14 residues. V lost 4 bases, J lost 4 bases, and 11 bases lay in between. Per the germline V gene, CDR1 is SGHRS and CDR2 is YFSETQ. The DNA of the CDR3 is TGCGCCAGCAGCCTAGGGGTCCTTAATGAAAAACTGTTTTTT. As protein: CASSLGVLNEKLFF.

The chain links TRBV4-2 to TRBJ2-7; 9 nucleotides agree with TRBD1. The V gene end was trimmed by 1 base and the J gene end by 3 bases; junction bases not matched to a gene: 10. The CDR3 contains 17 residues. The germline V gene encodes CDR1 LGHNA and CDR2 YNFKEQ. The CDR3 DNA reads as TGTGCCAGCAGCCAAGTTCGCGGGACAGGGAACCACTACGAGCAGTACTTC. Amino acid sequence: CASSQVRGTGNHYEQYF.

This chain joins TRBV19 and TRBJ2-3; 11 positions match TRBD2. Germline CDR1 is LNHDA and CDR2 is SQIVND (reference sequence). The CDR3 sequence is 14 residues long. J gave up 7 bases and V 6 bases, and 6 bases lay outside the gene matches. The CDR3 reads CASRLAGGLHTQYF. CDR3 DNA sequence: TGTGCCAGTAGGCTAGCGGGAGGTTTACATACGCAGTATTTT. The full variable domain, in which reference TRBV19 and TRBJ2-3 provide the parts outside the CDR3, is DGGITQSPKYLFRKEGQNVTLSCEQNLNHDAMYWYRQDPGQGLRLIYYSQIVNDFQKGDIAEGYSVSREKKESFPLTVTSAQKNPTAFYLCASRLAGGLHTQYFGPGTRLTVL.

The CDR3 reads CASSTHRGQVYEQYF. Written as DNA, the CDR3 is TGTGCCAGCAGTACCCACAGGGGGCAGGTATACGAGCAGTACTTC. J is TRBJ2-7 and V is TRBV28; 9 nucleotides match TRBD1. This CDR3 region has 15 residues. Germline V gene sequence: CDR1 MDHEN, CDR2 SYDVKM. The trim removed 5 bases at V and 4 bases at J, leaving 9 bases unmatched.

This chain joins TRBV7-3 and TRBJ2-3, with 8 bases identical to TRBD2. The junction had 7 bases not matched to a gene; V was cut back by 0 bases and J by 5 bases. The CDR3 contains 16 residues. Germline V gives CDR1 SGHTA, CDR2 FQGTGA. CDR3 loop: CASSLTFSGRGDTQYF. The CDR3 bases are TGTGCCAGCAGCTTAACGTTCAGCGGGAGAGGAGATACGCAGTATTTT.

The gene calls are TRBV18 and TRBJ1-1, with D maybe TRBD1 (6 bases). With 3 bases removed from V and 3 bases from J, the gap between germline ends came to 14 bases. The CDR3 length is 15 residues. Per the germline V gene, CDR1 is KGHSH and CDR2 is LQKENI. The CDR3 loop is CASSPNRDVDTEAFF. In nucleotides, the CDR3 is TGTGCCAGCTCACCGAACAGGGATGTAGACACTGAAGCTTTCTTT.

The chain links TRBV27 to TRBJ2-1; the match to TRBD1 covers 8 bases. Losses at the gene ends were 1 base for V and 6 bases for J; bases not matched to a gene: 5. The germline CDR1 and CDR2 sequences are MNHEY and SMNVEV (reference sequence). The length of the CDR3 is 15 residues. CDR3 DNA: TGTGCCAGCAGTTTATTACCAGGACAGGGCAATGAGCAGTTCTTC. Its protein is CASSLLPGQGNEQFF.

The chain recombines TRBV19 with TRBJ1-3; D possibly corresponds to TRBD1 (5 bases). The germline V gene has CDR1 LNHDA and CDR2 SQIVND (reference sequence). Deletions cut 6 bases from V and 1 base from J, with 16 bases between. The CDR3 has 16 residues. The CDR3 sequence is CASRPGQAASGNTIYF. In DNA form, the CDR3 reads TGTGCCAGTAGACCCGGACAAGCCGCGTCTGGAAACACCATATATTTT.